Shown below are 21 T cell receptor beta chains from a single sample sequenced in a study of blood T cell repertoires in COVID-19. Libraries were prepared by immunoSEQ multiplex PCR; TCRdb keeps only in-frame clonotypes and omits some of them. The sample consists of over 60,000 clones, 70% to 90% of them appearing once. Sequences were obtained from peripheral blood. These TCRs come from a man in his 70s with active or convalescent COVID-19.

This chain connects TRBV5-1 to TRBJ2-3, with 10 bases identical to TRBD2. V gave up 2 bases and J gave up 3 bases; unmatched junction bases: 6. Germline V CDR1 and CDR2: SGHRS, YFSETQ. The CDR3 contains 16 residues. CDR3: CASSLTDSGRTDTQYF. CDR3 DNA sequence: TGCGCCAGCAGCTTAACTGATAGCGGGAGGACAGATACGCAGTATTTT.

In its sample, this clone was seen a few times. The CDR3 DNA follows: TGTGCCAGCAGCTTAAGGACAGGAACGTACGAGCAGTACTTC. This codes for CASSLRTGTYEQYF. The chain links TRBV7-8 to TRBJ2-7; the match to TRBD1 covers 7 bases. This CDR3 spans 14 amino acids. The germline CDR1 and CDR2 sequences are SGHVS and FQNEAQ. With 2 bases clipped from V and 4 bases from J, the junction kept 5 bases outside the gene matches.

CDR3 coding DNA: TGTGCCAGCAGTTTAGCAAAGACTAGCGGGAGCACAGATACGCAGTATTTT. Protein product: CASSLAKTSGSTDTQYF. The chain joins TRBV28 to TRBJ2-3, with 10 positions matching TRBD2. V gave up 2 bases and J gave up 0 bases; unmatched junction bases: 5. This CDR3 has 17 amino acids. CDR1 is MDHEN and CDR2 is SYDVKM in the germline V gene.

The J gene is TRBJ2-3, the V gene TRBV9; tentatively, D is TRBD2 (6 bases). The ends were cut back, 0 bases at V and 4 bases at J, with 12 bases in the middle. The V gene's germline CDR1 is SGDLS and CDR2 YYNGEE. This CDR3 is built from 15 residues. The CDR3 bases are TGTGCCAGCAGCGTAGGGGGGACTGCCTCAGATACGCAGTATTTT. It is translated as CASSVGGTASDTQYF.

This chain connects TRBV28 to TRBJ2-4; TRBD1 matches 7 bases. The V gene's germline CDR1 is MDHEN and CDR2 SYDVKM. V dropped 8 bases and J dropped 6; count of bases not matched to a gene: 7. The CDR3 is 13 amino acids. Here the CDR3 reads CASRVGQTNIQYF. The CDR3 DNA sequence: TGTGCCAGCCGTGTGGGACAGACAAACATTCAGTACTTC.

The V and J genes are TRBV6-5 and TRBJ2-3; 11 positions match TRBD2. CDR1 is MNHEY, CDR2 SVGAGI, per germline. V was pared by 6 bases and J by 4 bases, with 6 bases of the junction left unmatched. The CDR3 totals 15 residues. The CDR3 loop reads CASSVSGGAPDTQYF. The CDR3 bases are TGTGCCAGCAGCGTTAGCGGGGGGGCCCCAGATACGCAGTATTTT.

This chain uses TRBV6-5 with TRBJ1-6; TRBD1 is a possible D gene (6 bases). Trimming left V 8 bases short and J 3 bases short, with 11 bases between. The germline V gene encodes CDR1 MNHEY and CDR2 SVGAGI. The CDR3 loop spans 14 amino acids. The CDR3 is CASVQDSYNSPLHF. The CDR3 DNA follows: TGTGCCAGCGTTCAGGACAGCTATAATTCACCCCTCCACTTT.

This clone was detected only a few times. V gene TRBV6-5 combines with J gene TRBJ1-5; D may be TRBD1 (6 bases). Per germline, CDR1 MNHEY and CDR2 SVGAGI. This CDR3 has 13 residues. Trimming took 6 bases from V and 3 from J, leaving 9 bases between them. Here the CDR3 reads CASRQGSNQPQHF. In DNA form, the CDR3 reads TGTGCCAGCAGACAGGGCTCCAATCAGCCCCAGCATTTT.

The V and J genes are TRBV5-1 and TRBJ1-6; the D is unclear. V was cut by 0 bases and J by 0 bases, with 7 bases left in between. CDR1 and CDR2 (germline): SGHRS, YFSETQ. The CDR3 totals 16 residues. For the CDR3, the DNA is TGCGCCAGCAGCTTGGATGGGAGCTCCTATAATTCACCCCTCCACTTT. Amino acid sequence: CASSLDGSSYNSPLHF.

V usage is TRBV6-2 or TRBV6-3 and J usage is TRBJ1-1, with TRBD1 identical over 7 bases. Trimming at V came to 2 bases and at J to 6 bases, leaving 6 bases not matched to a gene. This CDR3 spans 14 amino acids. Germline-derived CDR1 and CDR2 are MNHEY and SVGEGT. The DNA of the CDR3 is TGTGCCAGCAGTTACGGGACAGTAATCGCTGAAGCTTTCTTT. Translating gives CASSYGTVIAEAFF.

The chain joins TRBV7-2 to TRBJ2-1; 12 nucleotides match TRBD2. This CDR3 comprises 14 residues. V was clipped by 6 bases and J by 3 bases; unmatched bases: 0. The germline gives CDR1 SGHTA, CDR2 FQGNSA. CDR3 region: CASRLAGGYNEQFF. The CDR3 DNA reads as TGTGCCAGCAGACTAGCGGGGGGCTACAATGAGCAGTTCTTC. The full variable domain, its missing parts supplied by reference TRBV7-2 and TRBJ2-1, is GAGVSQSPSNKVTEKGKDVELRCDPISGHTALYWYRQSLGQGLEFLIYFQGNSAPDKSGLPSDRFSAERTGGSVSTLTIQRTQQEDSAVYLCASRLAGGYNEQFFGPGTRLTVL.

The chain employs TRBV19 and TRBJ2-1; D perhaps matches TRBD1 (6 bases). CDR1 is LNHDA, CDR2 SQIVND, per germline (reference sequence). CDR3 size: 14 residues. Deletions cut 3 bases from V and 3 bases from J, with 9 bases between. In DNA form, the CDR3 reads TGTGCCAGTAGTATGGGACAAAACTACAATGAGCAGTTCTTC. Protein sequence: CASSMGQNYNEQFF.

This clone is a singleton in its sample. The chain uses TRBV3-1 (or the pseudogene TRBV3-2) and TRBJ2-7; D not certain. CDR1 LGHDT and CDR2 YNNKEL come from the germline V gene (reference sequence). CDR3 length: 12 amino acids. V lost 2 bases to trimming and J lost 2 bases, with 4 bases between them. This CDR3 reads CASSQSTYEQYF. CDR3 sequence (DNA): TGTGCCAGCAGCCAATCTACCTACGAGCAGTACTTC.

V gene TRBV19 combines with J gene TRBJ2-7; D might be TRBD2 (5 bases). Trimming stripped 4 bases from V and 6 bases from J, with 10 bases between. Per the germline V gene, CDR1 is LNHDA and CDR2 is SQIVND (reference sequence). CDR3 length: 12 amino acids. The CDR3 coding sequence is TGTGCCAGTAGTACCTCGGGGTCCGAGCAGTACTTC. Translation: CASSTSGSEQYF.

The chain links TRBV15 to TRBJ2-4; D ambiguous. Germline V CDR1 and CDR2: LNHNV, YYDKDF (reference sequence). The length of the CDR3 is 13 residues. The V end lost 1 base, the J end lost 5 bases, and 6 bases lay between the germline ends. CDR3 sequence (DNA): TGTGCCACCAGCAGAGGGCAAGAAAACATTCAGTACTTC. Translated, it gives CATSRGQENIQYF.

V is TRBV7-3 and J is TRBJ2-1; TRBD2 is a possible D gene (6 bases). The germline V gene encodes CDR1 SGHTA and CDR2 FQGTGA. This CDR3 region has 16 residues. The V end lost 5 bases, the J end lost 2 bases, and 16 bases lay between the germline ends. The CDR3: CASSPTRGETYNEQFF. The CDR3 DNA sequence: TGTGCCAGCAGCCCCACGCGGGGCGAGACCTACAATGAGCAGTTCTTC. The full variable domain, rest sourced from reference TRBV7-3 and TRBJ2-1, is GAGVSQTPSNKVTEKGKYVELRCDPISGHTALYWYRQSLGQGPEFLIYFQGTGAADDSGLPNDRFFAVRPEGSVSTLKIQRTERGDSAVYLCASSPTRGETYNEQFFGPGTRLTVL.

The V and J genes are TRBV7-8 and TRBJ2-7; tentatively, D is TRBD2 (6 bases). This CDR3 comprises 15 residues. Germline lookup yields CDR1 SGHVS and CDR2 FQNEAQ. Trimming shortened V by 1 base and J by 0 bases, and 10 bases separated the two germline ends. The CDR3 loop is CASSLEEGSSYEQYF. As DNA, the CDR3 is TGTGCCAGCAGCTTAGAGGAGGGAAGCTCCTACGAGCAGTACTTC.

J is TRBJ1-1 and V is TRBV14; D is uncertain. V was trimmed by 4 bases and J by 0 bases, leaving 9 bases between them. The CDR3 runs to 14 residues. The germline V gene has CDR1 SGHDN and CDR2 FVKESK. Here the CDR3 reads CASSPKALNTEAFF. Written as DNA, the CDR3 is TGTGCCAGCAGCCCCAAAGCCCTGAACACTGAAGCTTTCTTT. The full variable domain, with the rest looked up from reference TRBV14 and TRBJ1-1, is EAGVTQFPSHSVIEKGQTVTLRCDPISGHDNLYWYRRVMGKEIKFLLHFVKESKQDESGMPNNRFLAERTGGTYSTLKVQPAELEDSGVYFCASSPKALNTEAFFGQGTRLTVV.

J is TRBJ2-2 and V is TRBV5-1; weak D call: TRBD1 (6 bases). CDR1 and CDR2 (germline): SGHRS, YFSETQ. The CDR3 length is 15 residues. V lost 1 base and J lost 2, with 9 bases in between. CDR3 amino acids: CASSLLGQNTGELFF. For the CDR3, the DNA is TGCGCCAGCAGCTTGTTGGGACAAAACACCGGGGAGCTGTTTTTT.

The rearrangement links TRBV15 to TRBJ1-5; the D is unclear. This CDR3 contains 15 residues. The V and J ends lost 1 base and 7 bases respectively, with 14 bases between them. The germline gives CDR1 LNHNV, CDR2 YYDKDF (reference sequence). This CDR3 is CATSRGAGLGQPQHF. DNA for the CDR3: TGTGCCACCAGCAGAGGGGCCGGACTCGGACAGCCCCAGCATTTT.

V is TRBV25-1 and J is TRBJ2-1; 7 bases match TRBD1. CDR1 MGHDK and CDR2 SYGVNS come from the germline V gene. J was trimmed by 0 bases and V by 6 bases; bases with no gene match: 2. The CDR3 is 14 residues long. CDR3 protein: CASRGQFSYNEQFF. The DNA of the CDR3 is TGTGCCAGCAGGGGACAGTTCTCCTACAATGAGCAGTTCTTC.